The subject of this entry is one TCR beta chain. Its specific antigen is unknown. The sample holds no much larger clone one base away, and base qualities are not on file. Other DNA sequences in this sample translate to the same CDR3. The trial excluded patients who had a history of autoimmune disease or were on systemic immunosuppression. In every dose cohort, peripheral blood was drawn for TCR sequencing at baseline, cycle 4 day 1, and cycle 7 day 1. Samples came from an open-label, multicenter, first-in-human phase I dose-escalation trial of ivuxolimab. Adults with locally advanced or metastatic head and neck squamous cell, hepatocellular, melanoma or renal cell carcinoma were enrolled in the trial. Before TCR sequencing, CD4+ T cells and CD8+ T cells were sorted from peripheral blood as separate populations. This entry comes from a study of OX40 agonist ivuxolimab in advanced cancers. Background on the whole study: The costimulatory receptor OX40 (CD134) was targeted by ivuxolimab, a fully human IgG2 agonistic monoclonal antibody. Prior anti-PD-1, anti-PD-L1 or anti-CTLA-4 therapy was permitted, and checkpoint inhibitors had been received by roughly 40% of dose-escalation patients. In the dose-escalation cohort, 82.7% of patients were male, and the mean age was approximately 55 years, with a range of roughly 23 to 85. Of the roughly 50 dose-escalation patients, hepatocellular carcinoma was present in about 20, melanoma in roughly 15, renal cell carcinoma in 9 and head and neck cancer in 9. The paper covers the monotherapy dose-escalation part of the phase I ivuxolimab trial, which included N = 52 patients. Partial responses occurred in three dose-escalation patients, of whom one had hepatocellular carcinoma and two had cutaneous melanoma. The point of sequencing TCRbeta in the periphery was to test whether ivuxolimab changed TCR sequence diversity and drove clonal T-cell expansion. Intravenous ivuxolimab was administered to patients every 2 weeks at six dose levels: 0.01, 0.1, 0.3, 1.5, 3 and 10 mg/kg.

The germline ends are 15 bases apart after V is trimmed by 8 bases and J by 7 bases. CDR1 and CDR2 are drawn from the germline V gene (reference sequence): MNHEY, SMNVEV. Measured from the cysteine to the phenylalanine, the CDR3 is 14 residues long. CDR3 DNA is the only sequence kept; it has 42 bases, read in frame from the first base. For sequencing of the TCRbeta CDR3 region, genomic DNA was extracted from the sorted cells. The immunoSEQ Assay was used to sequence the TCRbeta CDR3 regions. In TCRdb, the immuneACCESS table is reduced to in-frame sequences with V and J assigned. These tables do not hold every clone; where another copy was compared, an unresolved V gene accounts for under half, and the others remain unexplained. The table for this sample lists 60,000 or so clones; about 92% of them were counted only once. 13% of the sample is held by the ten biggest clonotypes. The investigation overall reported the following: After ivuxolimab, more expanded clones were found on average in CD8+ T cells than in CD4+ T cells. In partial responders in the 0.1-3.0 mg/kg groups, normalized peripheral clonal expansion was found to be among the lowest, especially among CD8+ T cells. Clonal expansion of both CD4+ and CD8+ blood T cells was observed from baseline to week 6 at doses 0.1 to 3.0 mg/kg. The antigen specificity of the clonally expanded peripheral T cells was not determined. Low levels of normalized T-cell clonal expansion were also seen in some nonresponding patients.

This receptor was taken from an adult with an advanced solid tumor such as melanoma, head and neck, liver or kidney cancer. The sequenced sample was CD4+ or CD8+ T cells sorted from blood, obtained in a trial of the OX40 agonist ivuxolimab. The chain couples TRBV27 to TRBJ1-6, and perhaps TRBD1 as D gene, on 5 matching bases. The CDR3 is CASRVGQQNSPLHF. The DNA sequence is given as TGTGCCAGCCGCGTGGGGCAACAGAATTCACCCCTCCACTTT.